The 9 T cell receptor beta chains in this list originate from one sample, sequenced in a study of blood T cell repertoires in COVID-19 (dated by TCRdb to the early 2020s). Receptor libraries were prepared by the immunoSEQ multiplex PCR assay. This immuneACCESS table, as held by TCRdb, lists in-frame sequences with V and J called but not all clones. Of the missing ones, under half trace to an unresolved V gene in checked studies; the others have no known cause. The sample table contains over 250,000 clones; only one count was recorded for 89% of them. Jointly, the top ten make up 2.2% of the sample. Sequenced input: peripheral blood. The receptors derive from a man aged 45-60 years with acute or convalescent COVID-19.

The gene calls are TRBV10-1 and TRBJ2-2; 9 nucleotides align to TRBD1. Per the germline V gene, CDR1 is WNHNN and CDR2 is SYGVQD (reference sequence). With V trimmed by 5 bases and J by 4 bases, 8 bases remained unmatched. This CDR3 has 16 residues. The CDR3 loop reads CASSTNPGQGTGELFF. Here the CDR3 DNA reads TGCGCCAGCAGTACGAACCCGGGACAGGGCACCGGGGAGCTGTTTTTT.

This clone has just a few counts. The V call is TRBV2, the J call TRBJ1-4; D might be TRBD1 (6 bases). CDR3 length: 15 amino acids. Germline-derived CDR1 and CDR2 are SNHLY and FYNNEI. The V end was cut by 4 bases, the J end by 5 bases, with 14 bases between. The CDR3 nucleotides are TGTGCCAGCAGTGTCCGTACAGGGAGAAATGAAAAACTGTTTTTT. Encoded protein: CASSVRTGRNEKLFF.

The V gene is TRBV12-3 or TRBV12-4, the J gene TRBJ1-2; D possibly corresponds to TRBD1 (6 bases). The ends were cut back, 6 bases at V and 3 bases at J, with 8 bases in the middle. CDR3 size: 12 residues. Here the CDR3 DNA reads TGTGCCAGCAGCAGACAGGACTATGGCTACACCTTC. This translates into CASSRQDYGYTF.

This sequence joins TRBV30 and TRBJ1-3; the match to TRBD1 covers 8 bases. Looked up from germline, CDR1 is GTSNPN and CDR2 is SVGIG (reference sequence). The V segment lost 2 bases and the J segment 8 bases; nucleotides outside the gene matches: 5. CDR3 size: 13 residues. This CDR3 reads CAWSSQGAYTIYF. The DNA of the CDR3 is TGTGCCTGGAGTAGTCAGGGGGCTTACACCATATATTTT.

The chain links TRBV3-1 (or the pseudogene TRBV3-2) to TRBJ1-2; D ambiguous. Trimming shortened V by 4 bases and J by 3 bases, and 12 bases separated the two germline ends. In germline, CDR1 is LGHDT, CDR2 YNNKEL (reference sequence). The CDR3 has 14 amino acids. CDR3 nucleotide sequence: TGTGCCAGCAGCCTATTCGGGTCTGACTATGGCTACACCTTC. It yields the protein CASSLFGSDYGYTF.

The CDR3 coding sequence is TGTGCCAGCCAACCTCCGGGGAACACTGAAGCTTTCTTT. This sequence encodes CASQPPGNTEAFF. This chain links TRBV6-5 with TRBJ1-1; D ambiguous. V was cut by 8 bases and J by 1 base, with 11 bases left in between. The CDR3 is made up of 13 amino acids. The germline V gene has CDR1 MNHEY and CDR2 SVGAGI.

The chain joins TRBV4-1 to TRBJ2-5; D not resolved. Trimming removed 3 bases from V and 3 bases from J, with 14 bases in between. The CDR3 contains 15 residues. Germline CDR1 and CDR2: MGHRA and YSYEKL. CDR3 sequence reads: CASSHSWRSKETQYF. In nucleotides, the CDR3 is TGCGCCAGCAGCCACTCCTGGCGGAGCAAAGAGACCCAGTACTTC.

The CDR3 nucleotides are TGTGCTAGTGGTTGGGGCACAGGAGCGGAGACCCAGTACTTC. Amino acids: CASGWGTGAETQYF. This chain connects TRBV12-5 to TRBJ2-5; possible D gene TRBD1, 5 bases. The V end lost 4 bases, the J end lost 5 bases, and 14 bases lay between the germline ends. In germline, CDR1 is LGHNT, CDR2 FRNRAP. This CDR3 has 14 amino acids. Full variable domain (rest looked up from reference TRBV12-5 and TRBJ2-5): DARVTQTPRHKVTEMGQEVTMRCQPILGHNTVFWYRQTMMQGLELLAYFRNRAPLDDSGMPKDRFSAEMPDATLATLKIQPSEPRDSAVYFCASGWGTGAETQYFGPGTRLLVL.

The rearrangement uses TRBV27 and TRBJ1-1; 9 bases agree with TRBD1. The germline CDR1 and CDR2 sequences are MNHEY and SMNVEV (reference sequence). The CDR3 covers 14 residues. Unmatched junction bases numbered 6, after V lost 10 bases and J lost 0 bases. CDR3 sequence: CATTGGSMNTEAFF. CDR3 DNA sequence: TGTGCCACCACAGGGGGCAGCATGAACACTGAAGCTTTCTTT.